The rows below give T cell receptor beta chains drawn from one sample of a study of cytomegalovirus exposure and HLA in healthy donors. The table came from immunoSEQ multiplex PCR; TCRdb's copy has only in-frame clones and leaves some out. In the table there are 150,000 to 180,000 clones, 86% of which are singletons. The source material was PBMCs. These receptors originate from a human donor in good health. Each CDR3 is given with its conserved first and last residue. D genes are given only for firm matches. Rows may omit the clone size; those that give it use once, few, many or a size class.

size | J | D | V | DNA | CDR3
- | TRBJ1-1 | - | TRBV28 | TGTGCCAGCAGCCGCACGGGAGTACCTGAAGCTTTCTTT | CASSRTGVPEAFF
- | TRBJ1-6 | TRBD1 | TRBV9 | TGTGCCAGCAGCCCTAATGGGCAGGGGGCAAATTCACCCCTCCACTTT | CASSPNGQGANSPLHF
- | TRBJ2-3 | TRBD2 | TRBV19 | TGTGCCAGTAAAGTTAGCGGGGGGGCTGCAGATACGCAGTATTTT | CASKVSGGAADTQYF
- | TRBJ1-2 | TRBD1 | TRBV5-1 | TGCGCCAGCAAAATGCGGGACAGTCTCTATGGCTACACCTTC | CASKMRDSLYGYTF
- | TRBJ1-2 | TRBD1 | TRBV4-1 | TGCGCCAGCAGCCCTTTCTCCGGGACAGGGTATGGCTACACCTTC | CASSPFSGTGYGYTF
once | TRBJ2-3 | - | TRBV27 | TGTGCCAGCAGGACTCCGGGAGATACGCAGTATTTT | CASRTPGDTQYF
- | TRBJ2-1 | TRBD2 | TRBV11-2 | TGTGCCAGCAGCTCCCTAGCGGATCCTTACAATGAGCAGTTCTTC | CASSSLADPYNEQFF
- | TRBJ1-2 | - | TRBV6-1 | TGTGCCAGCAGTGAATTAGCTCGTATACAAGCCGGGAACTATGGCTACACCTTC | CASSELARIQAGNYGYTF
- | TRBJ2-3 | TRBD1 | TRBV2 | TGTGCCAGCAGTTCAGGGGGCGGGAATCGTGAGCAGTATTTT | CASSSGGGNREQYF
- | TRBJ1-1 | - | TRBV28 | TGTGCCAGCAGTCGAGTGACAGCAGCACCTGAAGCTTTCTTT | CASSRVTAAPEAFF
once | TRBJ1-1 | - | TRBV5-4 | TGTGCCAGCAGCTCGGACCCAGGGAAATACACTGAAGCTTTCTTT | CASSSDPGKYTEAFF
few | TRBJ2-7 | TRBD1 | TRBV7-9 | TGTGCCAGCAGCTCCACGGACAGGGTAGATTACGAGCAGTACTTC | CASSSTDRVDYEQYF
once | TRBJ2-1 | - | TRBV11-3 | TGTGCCAGCAGCTTAGATAACGGTGAGCAGTTCTTC | CASSLDNGEQFF
once | TRBJ1-4 | - | TRBV27 | TGTGCCAGCAGTTCAGGGGCCCTTGAAAAACTGTTTTTT | CASSSGALEKLFF
once | TRBJ1-1 | - | TRBV6-5 | TGTGCCAGCAGTTCGCGACAGCCCCTCACTGAAGCTTTCTTT | CASSSRQPLTEAFF
once | TRBJ2-5 | TRBD2 | TRBV7-2 | TGTGCCAGCAGCTTATCGGCTAGCGGGGGGCGCGGGGTGAAGACCCAGTACTTC | CASSLSASGGRGVKTQYF
- | TRBJ1-3 | - | TRBV7-4 | TGTGCCAGCAGCCCAAGGCTCCACGACTCCGCTGGAAACACCATATATTTT | CASSPRLHDSAGNTIYF
- | TRBJ2-1 | TRBD2 | TRBV9 | TGTGCCAGCAGCGTACTCCGGGAGGGCGGCGATGAGCAGTTCTTC | CASSVLREGGDEQFF
- | TRBJ2-1 | - | TRBV2 | TGTGCCAGCAGTGTGGGTAGGAGCTCCTACAATGAGCAGTTCTTC | CASSVGRSSYNEQFF
- | TRBJ2-7 | TRBD1 | TRBV6-5 | TGTGCCAGCAGTTACCGGGACAGGGGTTTCGAGCAGTACTTC | CASSYRDRGFEQYF
- | TRBJ2-7 | TRBD1 | TRBV5-5 | TGTGCCAGCAGTCTTCTCGGGACAGCTACCTACGAGCAGTACTTC | CASSLLGTATYEQYF
few | TRBJ1-4 | - | TRBV4-3 | TGCGCCAGCAGCCAATTCGCCACAGCTGCAACTAATGAAAAACTGTTTTTT | CASSQFATAATNEKLFF
- | TRBJ2-2 | - | TRBV2 | TGTGCCAGCAGTGACTATTTCCTAGTAAGCGGGGAGCTGTTTTTT | CASSDYFLVSGELFF
few | TRBJ2-7 | TRBD2 | TRBV7-9 | TGTGCCAGCAGCGAGGCCATCGTCGGGAGCGGGGGCCACGAGCAGTACTTC | CASSEAIVGSGGHEQYF
- | TRBJ1-1 | - | TRBV5-1 | TGCGCCAGCAGCCAGGGACAGAACACTGAAGCTTTCTTT | CASSQGQNTEAFF
- | TRBJ2-7 | - | TRBV6-5 | TGTGCCAGCGGCATTAGAGGAGGGGCCCCCTACGAGCAGTACTTC | CASGIRGGAPYEQYF
- | TRBJ1-5 | TRBD1 | TRBV2 | TGTGCCAGTCGACCTCGGACAGGGGGAGAGGACGGGCCCCAGCATTTT | CASRPRTGGEDGPQHF
- | TRBJ1-3 | TRBD1 | TRBV7-9 | TGTGCCAGCAGTCCTCGGACAGGGGGCGTATCTGGAAACACCATATATTTT | CASSPRTGGVSGNTIYF
- | TRBJ1-5 | - | TRBV6-5 | TGTGCCAGCAGTTACTCGAAAGTAAGAGGGATCGCGCCCCAGCATTTT | CASSYSKVRGIAPQHF
- | TRBJ1-4 | - | TRBV6-5 | TGTGCCAGCAGTACGATGGGGGGGATAGGCGAAAAACTGTTTTTT | CASSTMGGIGEKLFF
- | TRBJ1-1 | - | TRBV2 | TGTGCCAGCAGTGAAGGACAGCGAAACACTGAAGCTTTCTTT | CASSEGQRNTEAFF
- | TRBJ1-5 | - | TRBV6-5 | TGTGCCAGCCGAGGACAGCAAAATCAGCCCCAGCATTTT | CASRGQQNQPQHF
- | TRBJ1-5 | - | TRBV29-1 | TGCAGCGCAGCCCGGGACACCAATCAGCCCCAGCATTTT | CSAARDTNQPQHF
- | TRBJ2-2 | - | TRBV2 | TGTGCCAGCACCAAAGAGGGGGTTCACACCGGGGAGCTGTTTTTT | CASTKEGVHTGELFF
- | TRBJ2-7 | - | TRBV4-1 | TGCGCCAGCAGCCAAGAGGGCCGAAAGGACGAGCAGTACTTC | CASSQEGRKDEQYF
- | TRBJ2-1 | TRBD2 | TRBV29-1 | TGCAGCGTACCGACTAGCGGGGGGGCCTGGAGCTCCTACAATGAGCAGTTCTTC | CSVPTSGGAWSSYNEQFF
- | TRBJ1-1 | - | TRBV30 | TGTGCCTCCACGAACGGACAAGTAATGAACACTGAAGCTTTCTTT | CASTNGQVMNTEAFF
- | TRBJ2-1 | - | TRBV5-1 | TGCGCCAGCAGCTTGGTGTCTAGCTCGAACAATGAGCAGTTCTTC | CASSLVSSSNNEQFF
few | TRBJ1-1 | TRBD1 | TRBV29-1 | TGCAGCGTTGAAGCTTTGGACAGGCGGGCTTTCTTT | CSVEALDRRAFF
- | TRBJ1-1 | TRBD1 | TRBV5-6 | TGTGCCAGCAGCACGGGACAGGGAAGCCGGCAAGCTTTCTTT | CASSTGQGSRQAFF